This T cell receptor (beta chain) was identified during a study of OX40 agonist ivuxolimab in advanced cancers. The study, taken as a whole, reports: Relative to CD4+, CD8+ T cells held more expanded clones on average.

Sequencing was performed with immunoSEQ multiplex PCR; in TCRdb, only in-frame clones are kept and a portion is missing. The table records around 40,000 clones, about 90% of them present only once. The CDR3 has 13 amino acids. The germline CDR1 and CDR2 sequences are SGHRS and YFSETQ. Trimming stripped 0 bases from V and 0 bases from J, with 1 base between. This clone was seen just once. Its target is not known. Sequenced material: CD4+ or CD8+ T cells sorted from blood, taken in a trial of the OX40 agonist ivuxolimab. This receptor was obtained from an adult with an advanced solid tumor such as melanoma, head and neck, liver or kidney cancer. The rearrangement links TRBV5-1 to TRBJ2-1; no firm D call. The CDR3: CASSLGSYNEQFF. The CDR3 coding sequence is TGCGCCAGCAGCTTGGGCTCCTACAATGAGCAGTTCTTC.